Described below is a single TCR beta chain sequence and its context. Its specificity is unknown. This specimen belongs to a study of vaccination effects on CD4 cells after COVID-19. Study-level results: Convalescent patients were few in the study, and early post-infection timepoints were absent. Clones from infection and from vaccination both contracted markedly late after vaccination.

This CDR3 comprises 14 residues. V was shortened by 0 bases and J by 3 bases, with 8 bases between the two germline ends. Germline V gives CDR1 MGHRA, CDR2 YSYEKL. Assay: immunoSEQ multiplex PCR; the TCRdb copy retains only in-frame clones and omits some. Among tens of thousands of clones listed, around 70% were seen once. Viral peptide pool expansion of antigen-specific CD4+ T cells preceded sequencing in the ViraFEST assay. When 10 to 11 days of culture had elapsed, CD4+ T cells were isolated. A density of roughly 2 million PBMC per well was used; these cells were cultured with 10 IU/ml IL-2 and roughly 10 ug/ml peptides. The authors exchanged half the medium for IL-2 medium on days 3 and 7.

Sequencing was performed on CD4+ T cells from PBMCs cultured with HCoV-229E spike peptides, taken before COVID-19 vaccination. This clonotype was obtained from a human donor who received a COVID-19 vaccine. The chain links TRBV4-1 to TRBJ2-5; a possible D gene is TRBD2 (6 bases). The CDR3 DNA sequence: TGCGCCAGCAGCCAAGACTCGGGGGAAGAGACCCAGTACTTC. Its protein product is CASSQDSGEETQYF.